This passage covers 2 T cell receptor beta chains from one sample sequenced in a study of T cells in Graves' hyperthyroidism and ophthalmopathy (dated by TCRdb to 2018 to 2020). The method behind the library was multiplex PCR. Sequencing took place on an Illumina HiSeq 2000. TCR beta CDR3 regions were amplified from RNA transcripts. A first-round RT-PCR of the TCR CDR3 used the HTBI primer set with the Qiagen OneStep RT-PCR kit. TCRdb itself trimmed the public reads at Q25 with fastp, ran MiXCR and retained productive beta chains. Every CDR3 protein is listed once, alongside the most common genes and DNA of its rows. The sample records under 450,000 distinct CDR3 sequences, 13% of which are singletons. The ten biggest clones cover less than 25% of the sample. Sequences were obtained from blood. The receptors originated from a man aged 25 to 45 with Graves' hyperthyroidism that later progressed to Graves' ophthalmopathy.

The rearrangement joins TRBV6-1 to TRBJ1-5; possible D gene TRBD1, 5 bases. The CDR3 spans 14 residues. Trimming took 5 bases from V and 3 from J, leaving 11 bases between them. Germline V lookup: CDR1 MNHNS, CDR2 SASEGT. CDR3 residues: CASSSPGTNQPQHF. Here the CDR3 DNA reads TGTGCCAGCAGTTCTCCGGGGACCAATCAGCCCCAGCATTTT.

This clonotype came up many times. J is TRBJ1-1 and V is TRBV7-2; D gene uncertain. Germline values: CDR1 SGHTA, CDR2 FQGNSA. V dropped 5 bases and J dropped 1 base, with 8 bases sitting between them. The length of the CDR3 is 13 residues. CDR3 residues: CASSLHQNTEAFF. The CDR3 nucleotides are TGTGCCAGCAGCCTTCATCAGAACACTGAAGCTTTCTTT.